The 10 T cell receptor beta chains in this list originate from one sample, sequenced in a study of PD-L1 blockade in urothelial cancer. Profiled with immunoSEQ multiplex PCR; TCRdb holds only in-frame clones, not every one. The table records more than 40,000 clones, 88% of them present only once. The sample here was PBMCs, taken around atezolizumab (anti-PD-L1) treatment. These TCRs come from a woman aged 60 to 75 with urothelial cancer.

This chain's CDR3 is CASSRGYRGLETEAFF. The CDR3 bases are TGTGCCAGCAGCCGGGGCTACAGGGGACTTGAGACTGAAGCTTTCTTT. V and J are TRBV5-6 and TRBJ1-1; TRBD1 matches 7 bases. There are 16 residues in the CDR3. V shed 4 bases, J shed 5 bases, and the junction held 14 bases outside the gene matches. Germline V gene data show CDR1 as SGHDT and CDR2 as YYEEEE.

This clone was detected only a few times. This chain links TRBV7-2 with TRBJ2-7; unclear D gene. Germline CDR1 and CDR2: SGHTA and FQGNSA. The CDR3 consists of 13 residues. V was clipped by 3 bases and J by 2 bases, with 8 bases between them. CDR3 in amino acids: CASSFHQTYEQYF. CDR3 nucleotide sequence: TGTGCCAGCAGCTTCCATCAGACCTACGAGCAGTACTTC.

The chain joins TRBV18 to TRBJ2-3; 10 bases are a match to TRBD2. The CDR3 contains 14 residues. V trimming: 2 bases; J trimming: 6 bases; junction bases outside the gene matches: 2. Germline CDR1 is KGHSH and CDR2 is LQKENI. CDR3 DNA: TGTGCCAGCTCACCAGAGACTAGCGGGGATACGCAGTATTTT. This sequence encodes CASSPETSGDTQYF. The full variable domain, rest sourced from reference TRBV18 and TRBJ2-3, is NAGVMQNPRHLVRRRGQEARLRCSPMKGHSHVYWYRQLPEEGLKFMVYLQKENIIDESGMPKERFSAEFPKEGPSILRIQQVVRGDSAAYFCASSPETSGDTQYFGPGTRLTVL.

The chain couples TRBV7-8 to TRBJ2-2, with 7 positions matching TRBD1. Looked up from germline, CDR1 is SGHVS and CDR2 is FQNEAQ. With 5 bases clipped from V and 6 bases from J, the junction kept 9 bases outside the gene matches. CDR3 size: 15 residues. This chain's CDR3 is CASSRSRQGSGELFF. The CDR3 DNA is TGTGCCAGCAGCCGATCGAGACAGGGCTCCGGGGAGCTGTTTTTT.

The chain carries TRBV6-6 and TRBJ2-7; a possible D gene is TRBD1 (6 bases). Trimming removed 6 bases at V and 1 base at J, with 13 bases between. CDR1 is MNHNY and CDR2 is SVGAGI in the germline V gene (reference sequence). The CDR3 sequence is 14 residues long. The CDR3 DNA is TGTGCCAGCAGAATACCGGGACAATCCTACGAGCAGTACTTC. Translated, it gives CASRIPGQSYEQYF.

The chain is built from TRBV18 and TRBJ1-2; D unclear. The V gene's germline CDR1 is KGHSH and CDR2 LQKENI. V was trimmed by 4 bases and J by 7 bases, leaving 13 bases between them. CDR3 size: 13 residues. The CDR3 here is CASSRAQEGGYTF. The DNA of the CDR3 is TGTGCCAGCTCACGAGCCCAGGAAGGTGGCTACACCTTC.

The chain links TRBV6-1 to TRBJ1-1; 8 bases are a match to TRBD1. The CDR3 consists of 13 residues. V shed 7 bases, J shed 4 bases, and the junction held 5 bases outside the gene matches. Germline V gene lookup returns CDR1 MNHNS and CDR2 SASEGT. CDR3 protein: CASTPTGGTEAFF. Here the CDR3 DNA reads TGTGCCAGCACTCCTACAGGGGGCACTGAAGCTTTCTTT.

The chain employs TRBV7-9 and TRBJ2-2; 9 nucleotides align to TRBD1. The CDR3 consists of 16 residues. Germline lookup yields CDR1 SEHNR and CDR2 FQNEAQ (reference sequence). Losses at the gene ends were 5 bases for V and 4 bases for J; bases not matched to a gene: 8. CDR3 sequence (DNA): TGTGCCAGCAGCCAACCGGGACAGGGAGTCACCGGGGAGCTGTTTTTT. Residues: CASSQPGQGVTGELFF.

This clone was seen only once. The genes are TRBV14 and TRBJ1-4; D gene unclear. V was shortened by 4 bases and J by 5 bases, with 14 bases between the two germline ends. CDR1 and CDR2 from the germline V gene are SGHDN and FVKESK. The CDR3 runs 15 residues. CDR3 in DNA: TGTGCCAGCAGCCCCGATGGAGCCCAGAATGAAAAACTGTTTTTT. Protein: CASSPDGAQNEKLFF.

This chain uses TRBV13 with TRBJ2-7, with D possibly TRBD2 on 5 matching bases. CDR1 is PRHDT, CDR2 FYEKMQ, per germline (reference sequence). With 5 bases removed from V and 2 bases from J, the gap between germline ends came to 13 bases. The CDR3 loop spans 14 amino acids. The CDR3 nucleotides read TGTGCCAGCAGCCCAGGACTGTCTGCCTACGAGCAGTACTTC. Amino acid sequence: CASSPGLSAYEQYF.